This TCR beta chain is from a study of blood T cell repertoires in COVID-19. About the study: Sites in the United States, Italy and Spain provided acute and convalescent COVID-19 samples.

As processed by the authors: It was from reference gene primer amplification that nucleated cell counts were estimated. Produced via immunoSEQ multiplex PCR; TCRdb's table is partial and in-frame only. The D gene and trimming were derived from the DNA, and the V and J assignments and clone size from that table. Altogether fewer than 250,000 clones are present, about 88% being singletons, with the ten largest covering 4% to 6%. V dropped 0 bases and J dropped 1 base, with 15 bases sitting between them. The germline V gene encodes CDR1 MNHNS and CDR2 SASEGT. This CDR3 spans 17 amino acids. The receptor was derived from a woman in her 40s with acute or convalescent COVID-19. V usage is TRBV6-1 and J usage is TRBJ1-1; D is unclear. The sequenced sample was peripheral blood. The CDR3 here is CASSEARGALRNTEAFF. For the CDR3, the DNA is TGTGCCAGCAGTGAAGCGCGAGGAGCTCTACGGAACACTGAAGCTTTCTTT.